The clone carrying this TCR beta chain has only one observation. What it binds is not known. Germline assignment: CDR1 SNHLY and CDR2 FYNNEI. CDR3 length: 11 amino acids. Trimming pared 6 bases from V and 7 bases from J, leaving 10 bases between. This sample is drawn from a study of tumor-infiltrating lymphocytes in localized non-small cell lung cancer. Study-level points and caveats: Available tissue quantity limited TCR sequencing to a patient subset. TCRbeta sequencing showed higher T cell infiltration in tumors than uninvolved lung.

The repertoire was sequenced with immunoSEQ multiplex PCR; TCRdb's copy has only in-frame clones and lacks some. The sample has 15,000 to 20,000 clones; approximately 71% are singletons. The gene calls are TRBV2 and TRBJ2-7; D is unresolved. The sample was lung tumor tissue. The source of this sequence is a human donor with non-small cell lung cancer. The CDR3 loop reads CASSPRWEQYF. CDR3 sequence (DNA): TGTGCCAGCAGCCCCCGGTGGGAGCAGTACTTC.